This entry lists 13 T cell receptor beta chains sequenced from one sample in a study of blood T cell repertoires in COVID-19 (dated by TCRdb to 2018 to 2020). The library was built by means of the immunoSEQ multiplex PCR assay. Here the immuneACCESS table is served through TCRdb, limited to in-frame sequences with V and J called. Missing clones are a known gap in these copies; in checked studies unresolved V genes cover under half, and the rest lacks a known reason. For this sample there are some 270,000 clones; 75% to 85% appear just once. Of the sample, 9.1% falls within the top ten clones. Sequenced: PBMCs or T cells enriched from blood (not recorded which). The source is a woman aged 45-59 years with acute COVID-19.

This sequence joins TRBV2 and TRBJ1-2; 8 nucleotides match TRBD1. Trimming removed 2 bases from V and 6 bases from J; junction bases left unmatched: 5. CDR3 length: 14 amino acids. Germline-derived CDR1 and CDR2 are SNHLY and FYNNEI. The CDR3 coding sequence is TGTGCCAGCAGTGAAACCAGGGGGCAAGATGGCTACACCTTC. Translation gives CASSETRGQDGYTF.

The rearrangement uses TRBV30 and TRBJ1-2; 8 nucleotides align to TRBD1. The CDR3 runs 16 residues. Germline values: CDR1 GTSNPN, CDR2 SVGIG (reference sequence). The V and J ends lost 3 bases and 3 bases, in that order; junction bases with no gene match: 12. CDR3 residues: CAWRLRSSGGDYGYTF. The CDR3 region has the DNA TGTGCCTGGAGATTACGTTCCTCAGGGGGCGACTATGGCTACACCTTC.

This chain connects TRBV9 to TRBJ1-4, with TRBD1 matching 9 bases. V was pared by 3 bases and J by 8 bases, with 11 bases of the junction left unmatched. Germline CDR1 is SGDLS and CDR2 is YYNGEE. This CDR3 region has 16 residues. The CDR3 region has the DNA TGTGCCAGCAGCGCCGGCGAAGGGACAGGGCTCGAAAAACTGTTTTTT. Amino acid sequence: CASSAGEGTGLEKLFF. Variable domain in full (rest from reference TRBV9 and TRBJ1-4): DSGVTQTPKHLITATGQRVTLRCSPRSGDLSVYWYQQSLDQGLQFLIQYYNGEERAKGNILERFSAQQFPDLHSELNLSSLELGDSALYFCASSAGEGTGLEKLFFGSGTQLSVL.

The chain joins TRBV5-4 to TRBJ1-2; no clear D. This CDR3 is built from 13 residues. Trimming pared 3 bases from V and 5 bases from J, leaving 11 bases between. CDR1 is SGHNT and CDR2 is YYREEE in the germline V gene (reference sequence). The CDR3 protein is CASSSGVQYGYTF. CDR3 coding DNA: TGTGCCAGCAGCTCGGGAGTTCAATATGGCTACACCTTC.

This rearrangement joins TRBV7-2 to TRBJ1-1, with 9 nucleotides matching TRBD1. This CDR3 is 17 amino acids long. V shed 2 bases and J 6 bases; nucleotides not matched to a gene: 13. The germline CDR1 and CDR2 sequences are SGHTA and FQGNSA. The DNA of the CDR3 is TGTGCCAGCAGCTTAATAGTGGCACAGGGGGCGCCTGCTGAAGCTTTCTTT. Amino acids: CASSLIVAQGAPAEAFF.

A single count supports this clone. V is TRBV7-9 and J is TRBJ2-5, with a weak D call TRBD2 (5 bases). The CDR3 covers 12 residues. Per the germline V gene, CDR1 is SEHNR and CDR2 is FQNEAQ (reference sequence). V shed 4 bases and J shed 3 bases, with 6 bases lying between them. The CDR3 is CASSSTKETQYF. The DNA of the CDR3 is TGTGCCAGCAGCTCGACTAAAGAGACCCAGTACTTC.

This chain uses TRBV9 with TRBJ1-1, with unresolved D. Germline CDR1 and CDR2: SGDLS and YYNGEE. V was trimmed by 0 bases and J by 1 base, leaving 7 bases between them. The CDR3 has 14 amino acids. The CDR3 DNA follows: TGTGCCAGCAGCGTAGTCGGAGAGAACACTGAAGCTTTCTTT. It specifies CASSVVGENTEAFF.

The chain combines TRBV2 with TRBJ1-4, with a tentative D call TRBD1 (6 bases). The germline V gene encodes CDR1 SNHLY and CDR2 FYNNEI. Trimming took 6 bases from V and 8 from J, leaving 13 bases between them. CDR3 length equals 13 residues. Written as DNA, the CDR3 is TGTGCCAGCAGGACAGGCCCGAGGGAAAAACTGTTTTTT. Amino acid sequence: CASRTGPREKLFF.

The V and J genes are TRBV5-6 and TRBJ1-1; D not resolved. The CDR3 consists of 13 residues. V shed 5 bases and J shed 0 bases, with 8 bases lying between them. Germline assignment: CDR1 SGHDT and CDR2 YYEEEE. The chain's CDR3 is CASRRELNTEAFF. The DNA for the CDR3 is TGTGCCAGCAGGAGGGAGCTGAACACTGAAGCTTTCTTT. The variable domain in full, with the rest retrieved from reference TRBV5-6 and TRBJ1-1, is DAGVTQSPTHLIKTRGQQVTLRCSPKSGHDTVSWYQQALGQGPQFIFQYYEEEERQRGNFPDRFSGHQFPNYSSELNVNALLLGDSALYLCASRRELNTEAFFGQGTRLTVV.

The V gene is TRBV7-2, the J gene TRBJ1-6, with D possibly matching TRBD1 (5 bases). The length of the CDR3 is 15 residues. V dropped 5 bases and J dropped 7 bases, with 15 bases sitting between them. CDR1 and CDR2 from the germline V gene are SGHTA and FQGNSA. Here the CDR3 DNA reads TGTGCCAGCAGCCTACCAGACAGAGGAAATTCACCCCTCCACTTT. It encodes CASSLPDRGNSPLHF.

V gene TRBV6-1 combines with J gene TRBJ1-6; 8 bases map to TRBD1. Germline-derived CDR1 and CDR2 are MNHNS and SASEGT. The junction had 4 bases not matched to a gene; V was cut back by 2 bases and J by 7 bases. The CDR3 covers 15 residues. The CDR3 spells CASSETQGDNSPLHF. The CDR3 coding sequence is TGTGCCAGCAGTGAAACACAGGGGGACAATTCACCCCTCCACTTT.

The CDR3 spells CASSPHMANVLTF. For the CDR3, the DNA is TGTGCCAGTAGTCCCCACATGGCCAACGTCCTGACTTTC. The genes are TRBV19 and TRBJ2-6; D is ambiguous. Trimming took 5 bases from V and 6 from J, leaving 8 bases between them. Germline V gene data show CDR1 as LNHDA and CDR2 as SQIVND (reference sequence). This CDR3 region has 13 residues.

The CDR3 is CASSVLSYGYTF. Here the CDR3 DNA reads TGTGCCAGCAGTGTTCTTAGCTATGGCTACACCTTC. This rearrangement joins TRBV2 to TRBJ1-2, with unresolved D. The V end was cut by 4 bases, the J end by 4 bases, with 7 bases between. The CDR3 is made up of 12 amino acids. The germline V gene has CDR1 SNHLY and CDR2 FYNNEI.